This TCR beta chain originates from a study of OX40 agonist ivuxolimab in advanced cancers. For the wider study: Ivuxolimab was a fully human IgG2 agonistic monoclonal antibody targeting the costimulatory receptor OX40 (CD134). Intravenous ivuxolimab was administered to patients every 2 weeks at six dose levels: 0.01, 0.1, 0.3, 1.5, 3 and 10 mg/kg. Among the roughly 50 dose-escalation patients, 19 had hepatocellular carcinoma, 15 or so melanoma, 9 renal cell carcinoma and 9 head and neck cancer. In the dose-escalation cohort, around four fifths of patients were male, and the mean age was around 60 years, with a range of roughly 23 to 85. Prior anti-PD-1, anti-PD-L1 or anti-CTLA-4 therapy was permitted, and checkpoint inhibitors had been received by less than 45% of dose-escalation patients. Partial responses occurred in three dose-escalation patients, of whom one had hepatocellular carcinoma and two had cutaneous melanoma. Peripheral TCRbeta sequencing aimed to test whether ivuxolimab altered TCR sequence diversity and caused clonal T-cell expansion. The paper reports the monotherapy dose-escalation portion (N = 52 patients) of the phase I ivuxolimab trial.

The trial excluded patients who had a history of autoimmune disease or who were on systemic immunosuppression. Peripheral blood for TCR sequencing was collected from all dose cohorts at baseline, on cycle 4 day 1, and on cycle 7 day 1. The samples were drawn from a first-in-human, open-label, multicenter phase I dose-escalation trial of ivuxolimab. Adults with locally advanced or metastatic melanoma, renal cell, hepatocellular, or head and neck squamous cell carcinoma were enrolled in the trial. CD4+ and CD8+ T cells were sorted separately from peripheral blood before TCR sequencing. General study outcomes and caveats: After ivuxolimab, CD8+ T cells had more expanded clones than CD4+ T cells on average. Low levels of normalized T-cell clonal expansion were also shown by some nonresponding patients. In the 0.1-3.0 mg/kg groups, partial responders were among the patients with the lowest normalized peripheral clonal expansion, particularly in CD8+ T cells. Clonal expansion of both CD4+ and CD8+ blood T cells was observed from baseline to week 6 at doses 0.1 to 3.0 mg/kg. Antigen specificity was not determined for the clonally expanded peripheral T cells.

Per the germline V gene, MDHEN is the CDR1 and SYDVKM is the CDR2. The CDR3, cysteine through phenylalanine, is 15 amino acids long. Kept here is only the CDR3 DNA, which spans 45 bases and is read in frame from base 1. Here V drops 8 bases and J drops 6 bases, and the junction holds 6 bases not matched to any gene. Of note for this clone: Its specific antigen is unknown. Per-base quality was not reported, and no clone a single base away is much larger than it.

Genomic DNA was isolated from the sorted cells so that the TCRbeta CDR3 region could be sequenced. The immunoSEQ Assay was used to sequence the TCRbeta CDR3 regions. TCRdb mirrors the immuneACCESS table, restricted to in-frame sequences. Some clones are absent from its copies; in checked studies, under half trace to an unresolved V gene, and the reason for the others is unknown. The sample table holds some 72,000 clones, of which roughly 90% were seen once. The ten largest clonotypes hold approximately 0.5% of the sample. The sample consisted of CD4+ or CD8+ T cells sorted from blood, taken in a trial of the OX40 agonist ivuxolimab. This TCR was recovered from an adult with an advanced solid tumor such as melanoma, head and neck, liver or kidney cancer. This sequence uses TRBV28 and TRBJ2-4; 14 central bases correspond to TRBD2. The DNA reads TGTGCCAGCCTGACTAGCGGGAGGGGGAGAAACATTCAGTACTTC. Translated, this is CASLTSGRGRNIQYF.